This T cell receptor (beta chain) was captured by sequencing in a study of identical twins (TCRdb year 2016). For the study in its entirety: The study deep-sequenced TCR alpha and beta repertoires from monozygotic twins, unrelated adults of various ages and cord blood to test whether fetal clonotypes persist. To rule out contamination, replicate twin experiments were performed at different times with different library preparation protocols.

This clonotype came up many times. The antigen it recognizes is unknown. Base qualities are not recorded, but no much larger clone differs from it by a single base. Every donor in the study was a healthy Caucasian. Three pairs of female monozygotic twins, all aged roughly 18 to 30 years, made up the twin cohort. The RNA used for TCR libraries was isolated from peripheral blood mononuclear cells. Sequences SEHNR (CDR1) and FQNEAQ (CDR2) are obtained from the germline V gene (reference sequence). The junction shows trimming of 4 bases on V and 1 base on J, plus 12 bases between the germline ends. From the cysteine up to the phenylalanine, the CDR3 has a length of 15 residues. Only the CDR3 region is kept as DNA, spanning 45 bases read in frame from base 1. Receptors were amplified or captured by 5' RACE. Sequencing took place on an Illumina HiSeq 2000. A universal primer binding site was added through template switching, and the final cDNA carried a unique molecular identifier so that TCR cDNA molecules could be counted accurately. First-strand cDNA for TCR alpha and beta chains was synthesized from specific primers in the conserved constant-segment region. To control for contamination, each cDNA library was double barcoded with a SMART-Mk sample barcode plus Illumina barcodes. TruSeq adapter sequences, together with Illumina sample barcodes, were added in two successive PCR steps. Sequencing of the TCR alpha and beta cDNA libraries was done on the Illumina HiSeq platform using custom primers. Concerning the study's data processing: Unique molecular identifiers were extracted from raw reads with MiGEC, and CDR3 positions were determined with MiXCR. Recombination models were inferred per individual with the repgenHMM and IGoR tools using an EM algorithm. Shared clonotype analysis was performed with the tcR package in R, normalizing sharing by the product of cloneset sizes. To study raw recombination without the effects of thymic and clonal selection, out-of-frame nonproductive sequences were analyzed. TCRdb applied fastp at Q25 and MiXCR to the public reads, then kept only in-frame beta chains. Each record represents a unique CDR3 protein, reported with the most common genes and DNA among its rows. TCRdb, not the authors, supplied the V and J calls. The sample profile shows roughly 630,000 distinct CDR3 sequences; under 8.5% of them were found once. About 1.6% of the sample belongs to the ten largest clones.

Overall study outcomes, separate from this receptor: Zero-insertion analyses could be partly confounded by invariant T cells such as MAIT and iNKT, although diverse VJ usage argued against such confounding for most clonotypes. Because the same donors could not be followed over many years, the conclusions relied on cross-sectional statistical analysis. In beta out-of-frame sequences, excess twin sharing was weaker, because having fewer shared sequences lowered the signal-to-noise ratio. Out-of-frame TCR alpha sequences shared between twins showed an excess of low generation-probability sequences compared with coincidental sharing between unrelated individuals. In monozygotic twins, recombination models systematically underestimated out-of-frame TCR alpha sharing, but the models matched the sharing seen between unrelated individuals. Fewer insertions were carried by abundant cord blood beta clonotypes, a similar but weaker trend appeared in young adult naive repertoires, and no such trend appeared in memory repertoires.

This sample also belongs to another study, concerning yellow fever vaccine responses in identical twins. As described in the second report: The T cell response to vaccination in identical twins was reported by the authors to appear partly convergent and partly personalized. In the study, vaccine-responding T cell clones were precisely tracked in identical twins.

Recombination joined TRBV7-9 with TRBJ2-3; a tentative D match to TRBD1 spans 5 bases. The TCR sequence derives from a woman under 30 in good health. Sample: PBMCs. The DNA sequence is TGTGCCAGCAGCTCAAGGGGTGGCGGCACAGATACGCAGTATTTT. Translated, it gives CASSSRGGGTDTQYF.